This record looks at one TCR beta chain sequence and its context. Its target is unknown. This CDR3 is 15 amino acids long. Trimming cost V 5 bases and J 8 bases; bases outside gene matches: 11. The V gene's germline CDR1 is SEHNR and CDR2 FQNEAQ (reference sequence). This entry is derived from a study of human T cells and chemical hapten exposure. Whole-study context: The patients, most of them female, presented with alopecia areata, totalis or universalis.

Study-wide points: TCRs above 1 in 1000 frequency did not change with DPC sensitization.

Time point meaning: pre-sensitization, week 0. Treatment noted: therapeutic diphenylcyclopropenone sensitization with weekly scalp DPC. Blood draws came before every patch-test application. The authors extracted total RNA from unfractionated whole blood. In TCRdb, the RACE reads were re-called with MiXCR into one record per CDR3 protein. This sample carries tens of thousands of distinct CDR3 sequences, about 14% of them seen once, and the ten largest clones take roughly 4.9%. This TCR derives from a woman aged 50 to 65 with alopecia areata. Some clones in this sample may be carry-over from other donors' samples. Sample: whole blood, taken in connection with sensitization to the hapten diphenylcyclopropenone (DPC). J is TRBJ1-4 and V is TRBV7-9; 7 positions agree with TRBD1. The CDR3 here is CASSLGWTGGEKLFF. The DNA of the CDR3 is TGTGCCAGCAGCCTAGGGTGGACAGGTGGGGAAAAACTGTTTTTT.